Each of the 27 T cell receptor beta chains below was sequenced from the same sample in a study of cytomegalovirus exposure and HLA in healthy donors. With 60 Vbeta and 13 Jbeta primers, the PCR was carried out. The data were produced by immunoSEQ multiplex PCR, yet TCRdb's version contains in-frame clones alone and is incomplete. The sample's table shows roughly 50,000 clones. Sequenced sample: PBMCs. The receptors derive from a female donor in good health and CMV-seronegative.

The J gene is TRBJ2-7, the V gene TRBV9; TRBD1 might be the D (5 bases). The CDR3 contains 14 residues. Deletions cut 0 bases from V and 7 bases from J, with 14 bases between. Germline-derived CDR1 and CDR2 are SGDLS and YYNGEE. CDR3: CASSVADGSGEQYF. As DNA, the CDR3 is TGTGCCAGCAGCGTAGCCGACGGATCAGGGGAGCAGTACTTC.

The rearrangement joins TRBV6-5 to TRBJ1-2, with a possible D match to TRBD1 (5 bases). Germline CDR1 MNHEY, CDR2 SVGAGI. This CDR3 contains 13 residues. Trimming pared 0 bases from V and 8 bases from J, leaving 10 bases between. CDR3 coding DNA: TGTGCCAGCAGTTACTCAGGGGTGGGAGGCTACACCTTC. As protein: CASSYSGVGGYTF.

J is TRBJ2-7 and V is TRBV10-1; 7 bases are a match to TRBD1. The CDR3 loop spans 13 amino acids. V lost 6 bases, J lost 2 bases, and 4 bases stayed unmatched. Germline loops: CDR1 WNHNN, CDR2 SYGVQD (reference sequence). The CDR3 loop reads CASSGQVPYEQYF. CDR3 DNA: TGCGCCAGCAGCGGACAGGTCCCCTACGAGCAGTACTTC.

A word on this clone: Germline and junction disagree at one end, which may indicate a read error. CDR3 sequence: CASSPTSGRPSFEQYF. The CDR3 DNA follows: TGCGCCAGCAGTCCGACTAGCGGGAGGCCCTCCTTCGAGCAGTACTTC. This chain connects TRBV5-1 to TRBJ2-7, with 13 bases aligning to TRBD2. This CDR3 is built from 16 residues. CDR1 and CDR2 from the germline V gene are SGHRS and YFSETQ.

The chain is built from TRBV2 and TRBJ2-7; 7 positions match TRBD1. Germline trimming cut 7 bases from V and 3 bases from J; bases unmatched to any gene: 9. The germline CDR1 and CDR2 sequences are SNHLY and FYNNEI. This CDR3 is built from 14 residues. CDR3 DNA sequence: TGTGCCAGCAAGGTAGGGGGCACCGTCTACGAGCAGTACTTC. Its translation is CASKVGGTVYEQYF.

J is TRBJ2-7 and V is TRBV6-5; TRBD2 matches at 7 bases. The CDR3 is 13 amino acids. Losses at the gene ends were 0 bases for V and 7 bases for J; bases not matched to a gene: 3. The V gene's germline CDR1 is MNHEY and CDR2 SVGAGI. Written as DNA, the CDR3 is TGTGCCAGCAGTTACTCGCGGGAGCGGGAGCAGTACTTC. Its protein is CASSYSREREQYF.

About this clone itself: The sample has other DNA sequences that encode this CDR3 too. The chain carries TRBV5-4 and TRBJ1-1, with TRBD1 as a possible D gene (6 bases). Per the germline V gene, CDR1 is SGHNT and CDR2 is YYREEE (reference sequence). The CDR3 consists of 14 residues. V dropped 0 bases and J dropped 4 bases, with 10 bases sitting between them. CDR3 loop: CASSLEQGSTEAFF. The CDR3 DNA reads TGTGCCAGCAGCTTGGAGCAGGGGAGCACTGAAGCTTTCTTT.

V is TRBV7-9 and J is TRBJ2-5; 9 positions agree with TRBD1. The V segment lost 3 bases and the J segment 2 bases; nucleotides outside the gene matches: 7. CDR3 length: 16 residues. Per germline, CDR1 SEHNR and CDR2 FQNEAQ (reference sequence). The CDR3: CASSFQGTGLQETQYF. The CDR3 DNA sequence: TGTGCCAGCAGCTTTCAGGGGACAGGGCTTCAAGAGACCCAGTACTTC. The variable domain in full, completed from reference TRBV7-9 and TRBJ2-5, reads DTGVSQNPRHKITKRGQNVTFRCDPISEHNRLYWYRQTLGQGPEFLTYFQNEAQLEKSRLLSDRFSAERPKGSFSTLEIQRTEQGDSAMYLCASSFQGTGLQETQYFGPGTRLLVL.

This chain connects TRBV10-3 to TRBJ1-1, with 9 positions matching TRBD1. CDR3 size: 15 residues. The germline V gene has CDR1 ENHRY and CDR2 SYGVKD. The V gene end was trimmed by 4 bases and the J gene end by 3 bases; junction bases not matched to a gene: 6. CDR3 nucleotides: TGTGCCATCAGTGGGGACAGGGTTGCGGACACTGAAGCTTTCTTT. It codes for CAISGDRVADTEAFF.

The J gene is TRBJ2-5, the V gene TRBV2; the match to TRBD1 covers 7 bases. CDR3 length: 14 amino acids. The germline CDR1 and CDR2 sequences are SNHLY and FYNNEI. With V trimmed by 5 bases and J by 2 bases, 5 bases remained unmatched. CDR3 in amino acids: CASSSLTGQETQYF. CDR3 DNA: TGTGCCAGCAGTTCCTTGACAGGGCAAGAGACCCAGTACTTC. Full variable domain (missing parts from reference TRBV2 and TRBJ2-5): EPEVTQTPSHQVTQMGQEVILRCVPISNHLYFYWYRQILGQKVEFLVSFYNNEISEKSEIFDDQFSVERPDGSNFTLKIRSTKLEDSAMYFCASSSLTGQETQYFGPGTRLLVL.

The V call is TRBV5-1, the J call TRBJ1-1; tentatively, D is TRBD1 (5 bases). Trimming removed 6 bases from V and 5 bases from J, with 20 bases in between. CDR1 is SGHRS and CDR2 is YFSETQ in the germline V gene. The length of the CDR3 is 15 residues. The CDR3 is CASTPREGLSTEAFF. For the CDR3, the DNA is TGCGCCAGCACCCCGCGGGAGGGGTTGAGTACTGAAGCTTTCTTT. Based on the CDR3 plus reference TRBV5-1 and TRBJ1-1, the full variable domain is KAGVTQTPRYLIKTRGQQVTLSCSPISGHRSVSWYQQTPGQGLQFLFEYFSETQRNKGNFPGRFSGRQFSNSRSEMNVSTLELGDSALYLCASTPREGLSTEAFFGQGTRLTVV.

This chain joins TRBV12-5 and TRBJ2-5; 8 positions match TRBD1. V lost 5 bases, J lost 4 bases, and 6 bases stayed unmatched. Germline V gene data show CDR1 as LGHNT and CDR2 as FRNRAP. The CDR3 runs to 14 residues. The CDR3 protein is CASGPGQEGETQYF. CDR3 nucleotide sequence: TGTGCTAGTGGTCCGGGACAGGAGGGAGAGACCCAGTACTTC. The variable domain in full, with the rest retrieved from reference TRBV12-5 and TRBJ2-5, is DARVTQTPRHKVTEMGQEVTMRCQPILGHNTVFWYRQTMMQGLELLAYFRNRAPLDDSGMPKDRFSAEMPDATLATLKIQPSEPRDSAVYFCASGPGQEGETQYFGPGTRLLVL.

The CDR3 DNA follows: TGTGCCAGCAGCCAACAGTACTTC. Its translation is CASSQQYF. The chain joins TRBV2 to TRBJ2-4, with D hard to call. Trimming cost V 6 bases and J 13 bases, with 4 bases left between them. CDR1 is SNHLY, CDR2 FYNNEI, per germline. The CDR3 is 8 amino acids.

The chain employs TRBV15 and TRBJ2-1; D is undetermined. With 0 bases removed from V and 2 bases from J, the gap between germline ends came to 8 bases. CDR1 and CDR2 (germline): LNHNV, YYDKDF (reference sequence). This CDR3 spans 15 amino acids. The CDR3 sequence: CATSREGSPYNEQFF. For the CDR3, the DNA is TGTGCCACCAGCAGAGAGGGTAGCCCCTACAATGAGCAGTTCTTC.

CDR3 protein: CASSLLAIDNEQFF. The CDR3 DNA is TGTGCCAGCAGTTTACTAGCGATCGACAATGAGCAGTTCTTC. The rearrangement links TRBV27 to TRBJ2-1; the D gene is possibly TRBD2 (6 bases). CDR3 size: 14 residues. CDR1 and CDR2 from the germline V gene are MNHEY and SMNVEV (reference sequence). Trimming cost V 2 bases and J 5 bases, with 10 bases left between them.

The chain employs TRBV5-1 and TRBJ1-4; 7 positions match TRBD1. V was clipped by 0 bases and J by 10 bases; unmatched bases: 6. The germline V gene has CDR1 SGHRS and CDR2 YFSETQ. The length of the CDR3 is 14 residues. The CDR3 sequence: CASSLGQQGPKLFF. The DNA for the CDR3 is TGCGCCAGCAGCTTGGGGCAACAGGGGCCAAAACTGTTTTTT.

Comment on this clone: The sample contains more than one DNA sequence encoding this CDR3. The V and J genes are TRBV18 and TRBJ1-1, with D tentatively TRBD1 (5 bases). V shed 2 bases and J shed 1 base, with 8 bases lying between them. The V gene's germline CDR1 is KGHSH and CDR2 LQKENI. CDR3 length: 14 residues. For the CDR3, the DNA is TGTGCCAGCTCACCAGGGAGGGGGAACACTGAAGCTTTCTTT. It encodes CASSPGRGNTEAFF.

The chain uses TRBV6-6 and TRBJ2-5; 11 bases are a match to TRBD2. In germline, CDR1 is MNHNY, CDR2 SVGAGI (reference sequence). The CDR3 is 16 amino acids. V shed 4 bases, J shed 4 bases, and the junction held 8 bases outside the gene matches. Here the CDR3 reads CASSFSGGVNPETQYF. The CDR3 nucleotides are TGTGCCAGCAGTTTTAGCGGGGGGGTTAACCCAGAGACCCAGTACTTC.

The DNA for the CDR3 is TGTGCCAGCAGCCTCCTAAGCGGCTCCTACAATGAGCAGTTCTTC. It encodes CASSLLSGSYNEQFF. The chain recombines TRBV7-3 with TRBJ2-1, with a possible D match to TRBD2 (5 bases). The germline gives CDR1 SGHTA, CDR2 FQGTGA. The V end was cut by 5 bases, the J end by 0 bases, with 11 bases between. The CDR3 totals 15 residues.

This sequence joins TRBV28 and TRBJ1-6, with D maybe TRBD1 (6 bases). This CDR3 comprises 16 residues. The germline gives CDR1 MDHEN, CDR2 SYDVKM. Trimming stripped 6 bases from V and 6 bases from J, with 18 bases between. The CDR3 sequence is CASSPWTVGFNSPLHF. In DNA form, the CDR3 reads TGTGCCAGCAGCCCGTGGACAGTGGGGTTTAATTCACCCCTCCACTTT.

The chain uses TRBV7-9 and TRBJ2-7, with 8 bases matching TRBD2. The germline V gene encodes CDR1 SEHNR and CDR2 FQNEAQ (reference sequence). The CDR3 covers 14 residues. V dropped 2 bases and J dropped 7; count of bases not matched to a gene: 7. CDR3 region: CASSLFRGGGEQYF. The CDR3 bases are TGTGCCAGCAGCTTATTTCGGGGGGGCGGAGAGCAGTACTTC.

The CDR3 coding sequence is TGTGCCAGCAGCGTAGGGACGGGGGGGCCAGATACGCAGTATTTT. Amino acid sequence: CASSVGTGGPDTQYF. The chain recombines TRBV9 with TRBJ2-3; 8 bases are a match to TRBD2. Trimming at V came to 0 bases and at J to 4 bases, leaving 4 bases not matched to a gene. The CDR3 extends over 15 amino acids. Germline V CDR1 and CDR2: SGDLS, YYNGEE.

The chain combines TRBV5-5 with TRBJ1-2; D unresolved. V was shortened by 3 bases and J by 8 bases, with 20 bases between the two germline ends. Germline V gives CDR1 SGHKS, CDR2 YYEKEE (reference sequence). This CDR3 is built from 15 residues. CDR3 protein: CASSWNSGSQEGYTF. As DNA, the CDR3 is TGTGCCAGCAGCTGGAATTCGGGGAGCCAAGAAGGCTACACCTTC.

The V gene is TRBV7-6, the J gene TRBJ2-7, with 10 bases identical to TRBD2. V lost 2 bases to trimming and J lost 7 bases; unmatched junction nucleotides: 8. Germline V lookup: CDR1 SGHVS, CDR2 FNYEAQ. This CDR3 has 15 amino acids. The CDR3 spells CASSLLSGRAGEQYF. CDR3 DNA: TGTGCCAGCAGCTTACTCAGCGGGAGGGCGGGGGAGCAGTACTTC.

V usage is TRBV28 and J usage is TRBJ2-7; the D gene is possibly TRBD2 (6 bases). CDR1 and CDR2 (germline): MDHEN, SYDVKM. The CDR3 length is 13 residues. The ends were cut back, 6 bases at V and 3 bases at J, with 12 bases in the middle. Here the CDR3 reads CASRGSGFYEQYF. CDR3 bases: TGTGCCAGCAGAGGTAGCGGTTTCTACGAGCAGTACTTC.

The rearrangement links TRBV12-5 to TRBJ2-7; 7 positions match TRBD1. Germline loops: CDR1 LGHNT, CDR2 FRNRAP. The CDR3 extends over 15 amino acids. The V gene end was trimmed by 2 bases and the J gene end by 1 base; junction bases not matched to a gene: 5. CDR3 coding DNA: TGTGCTAGTGGTTTGAGGACAGGTCCTTCCTACGAGCAGTACTTC. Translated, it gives CASGLRTGPSYEQYF.

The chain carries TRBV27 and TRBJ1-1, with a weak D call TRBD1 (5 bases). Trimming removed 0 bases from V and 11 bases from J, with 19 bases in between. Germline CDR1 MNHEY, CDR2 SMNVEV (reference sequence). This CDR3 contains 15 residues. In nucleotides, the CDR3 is TGTGCCAGCAGTTTATCTTGGGGCAGCCCATTAGGGGCTTTCTTT. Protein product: CASSLSWGSPLGAFF.